These 5 T cell receptor beta chains were all obtained from the same sample, sequenced in a study of vaccination effects on CD4 cells after COVID-19. Cells that had been cultured for 10 days were the source of isolated CD4+ T cells. Profiling relied on immunoSEQ multiplex PCR, and the TCRdb table lists in-frame clones only, not all of them. The table includes about 74,000 clones, around 77% detected once. These receptors have no known antigen. Sequenced here: CD4+ T cells from PBMCs cultured without peptide, sampled before COVID-19 vaccination. The receptors were gathered from a human donor who received a COVID-19 vaccine.

This clone was picked up one time. The rearrangement joins TRBV19 to TRBJ2-3; 8 bases agree with TRBD1. Germline CDR1 is LNHDA and CDR2 is SQIVND (reference sequence). This CDR3 has 14 residues. V trimming: 5 bases; J trimming: 7 bases; junction bases outside the gene matches: 8. The CDR3 protein is CASSQGAHSNTQYF. Written as DNA, the CDR3 is TGTGCCAGTAGTCAGGGGGCCCACTCCAATACGCAGTATTTT.

V usage is TRBV2 and J usage is TRBJ1-5; D remains unclear. Trimming stripped 3 bases from V and 6 bases from J, with 15 bases between. Germline V gives CDR1 SNHLY, CDR2 FYNNEI. The CDR3 spans 15 residues. CDR3 nucleotides: TGTGCCAGCAGTGATCGAGGGAGTAGATTTCAGCCCCAGCATTTT. It codes for CASSDRGSRFQPQHF. The full variable domain, completed using reference TRBV2 and TRBJ1-5, is EPEVTQTPSHQVTQMGQEVILRCVPISNHLYFYWYRQILGQKVEFLVSFYNNEISEKSEIFDDQFSVERPDGSNFTLKIRSTKLEDSAMYFCASSDRGSRFQPQHFGDGTRLSIL.

This clone was found once. The chain employs TRBV6-6 and TRBJ1-1; D is ambiguous. The CDR3 extends over 17 amino acids. Germline-derived CDR1 and CDR2 are MNHNY and SVGAGI (reference sequence). V shed 5 bases and J shed 0 bases, with 19 bases lying between them. The CDR3 DNA reads TGTGCCAGCAGTCCCAGAGGAACAAGCCCTCTGAACACTGAAGCTTTCTTT. Protein: CASSPRGTSPLNTEAFF.

The chain recombines TRBV19 with TRBJ1-3, with unresolved D. The CDR3 contains 14 residues. CDR1 is LNHDA and CDR2 is SQIVND in the germline V gene (reference sequence). Deletions cut 7 bases from V and 4 bases from J, with 14 bases between. Written as DNA, the CDR3 is TGTGCCAGTAAATTCGCGAGGCCGGGAAACACCATATATTTT. It is translated as CASKFARPGNTIYF.

This clone was seen a few times. The chain combines TRBV3-1 (or the pseudogene TRBV3-2) with TRBJ1-2, with TRBD1 matching 8 bases. The CDR3 consists of 15 residues. Trimming cost V 4 bases and J 2 bases; bases outside gene matches: 6. Per the germline V gene, CDR1 is LGHDT and CDR2 is YNNKEL (reference sequence). The CDR3 DNA reads TGTGCCAGCAGCCTAAACCGACAGGGGAACTATGGCTACACCTTC. Translating gives CASSLNRQGNYGYTF.